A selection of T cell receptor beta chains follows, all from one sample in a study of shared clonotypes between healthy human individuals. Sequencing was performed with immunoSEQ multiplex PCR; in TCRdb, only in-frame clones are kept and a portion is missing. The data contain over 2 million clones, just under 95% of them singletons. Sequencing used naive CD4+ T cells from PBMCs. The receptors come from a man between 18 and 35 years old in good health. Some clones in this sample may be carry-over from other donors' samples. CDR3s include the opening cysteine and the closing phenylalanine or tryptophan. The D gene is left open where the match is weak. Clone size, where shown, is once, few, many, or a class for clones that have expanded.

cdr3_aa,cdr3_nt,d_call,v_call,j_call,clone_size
CATSRDPAELNTEAFF,TGTGCCACCAGCAGAGATCCTGCAGAATTGAACACTGAAGCTTTCTTT,NA,TRBV15,TRBJ1-1,NA
CASSLMAGVSYNEQFF,TGTGCCAGCAGCTTAATGGCGGGAGTCTCCTACAATGAGCAGTTCTTC,TRBD2,TRBV7-3,TRBJ2-1,NA
CASSPSGAIYEQYF,TGTGCCAGCAGCCCCAGCGGGGCGATCTACGAGCAGTACTTC,TRBD2,TRBV7-6,TRBJ2-7,NA
CASSTALQPQHF,TGTGCCAGCAGTACCGCTTTGCAGCCCCAGCATTTT,NA,TRBV28,TRBJ1-5,NA
CASSLREGVGGYTF,TGTGCCAGCAGTTTAAGGGAAGGGGTGGGAGGCTACACCTTC,NA,TRBV27,TRBJ1-2,NA
CSVPRTLFNQPQHF,TGCAGCGTTCCAAGGACACTTTTCAATCAGCCCCAGCATTTT,NA,TRBV29-1,TRBJ1-5,NA
CASSTQGGSPYEQYF,TGCGCCAGCAGTACCCAGGGGGGGAGCCCCTACGAGCAGTACTTC,NA,TRBV5-1,TRBJ2-7,NA
CASRPVTGLRQPQHF,TGTGCCAGCAGACCAGTCACAGGGTTGAGACAGCCCCAGCATTTT,NA,TRBV28,TRBJ1-5,NA
CASSLAGTTSTDTQYF,TGTGCCAGCAGCTTAGCCGGGACAACTAGCACAGATACGCAGTATTTT,NA,TRBV11-2,TRBJ2-3,NA
CASSLTLGRVTEAFF,TGCGCCAGCAGCTTGACCCTCGGGAGGGTCACTGAAGCTTTCTTT,NA,TRBV5-1,TRBJ1-1,NA
CSVRRRQGAIGYTF,TGCAGCGTTCGCCGAAGGCAGGGGGCGATTGGCTACACCTTC,TRBD1,TRBV29-1,TRBJ1-2,NA
CASTPPGTDTQYF,TGTGCCAGCACTCCGCCGGGCACAGATACGCAGTATTTT,NA,TRBV28,TRBJ2-3,NA
CSVEKGGRTQYF,TGCAGCGTTGAAAAAGGGGGGAGGACCCAGTACTTC,NA,TRBV29-1,TRBJ2-5,NA
CASSLGFGNQPQHF,TGTGCCAGCAGCTTGGGGTTCGGTAATCAGCCCCAGCATTTT,NA,TRBV5-6,TRBJ1-5,NA
CASSLGGSAADTQYF,TGTGCCAGCAGCTTAGGCGGGAGTGCGGCAGATACGCAGTATTTT,TRBD2,TRBV7-3,TRBJ2-3,NA
CASSDRPTDGYTF,TGTGCCAGCAGTGACCGTCCGACGGATGGCTACACCTTC,NA,TRBV6-1,TRBJ1-2,once
CSAGARAQYF,TGCAGTGCTGGGGCGCGGGCCCAGTACTTC,NA,TRBV20-1,TRBJ2-5,NA
CASSLDSRMRNEQFF,TGTGCCAGCAGTTTGGACAGCCGCATGCGGAATGAGCAGTTCTTC,NA,TRBV6-5,TRBJ2-1,NA
CASSGGSWYASTDTQYF,TGTGCCAGCAGTGGGGGGTCTTGGTACGCGAGCACAGATACGCAGTATTTT,NA,TRBV2,TRBJ2-3,NA
CASSAGHGQETQYF,TGCGCCAGCAGCGCAGGGCACGGACAAGAGACCCAGTACTTC,NA,TRBV5-1,TRBJ2-5,NA
CAISGSGFRNTIYF,TGTGCCATCAGTGGGTCAGGGTTCAGAAACACCATATATTTT,NA,TRBV10-3,TRBJ1-3,NA
CASSLGGFSGANVLTF,TGTGCCAGCAGCTTAGGGGGTTTCTCTGGGGCCAACGTCCTGACTTTC,NA,TRBV11-2,TRBJ2-6,NA
CASSATLYSGSAKTQYF,TGTGCCAGCAGCGCCACTCTCTATAGCGGGAGCGCAAAGACCCAGTACTTC,TRBD2,TRBV9,TRBJ2-5,NA
CAISPGTDQETQYF,TGTGCCATCAGTCCAGGGACGGATCAAGAGACCCAGTACTTC,NA,TRBV10-3,TRBJ2-5,NA
CAWSGDRGYGYTF,TGTGCCTGGAGTGGGGACAGGGGCTATGGCTACACCTTC,TRBD1,TRBV30,TRBJ1-2,NA
CAISALGVGTDTQYF,TGTGCCATCAGTGCCTTGGGGGTGGGCACAGATACGCAGTATTTT,NA,TRBV10-3,TRBJ2-3,NA
CASSLVRGDEQFF,TGTGCCAGCAGCTTAGTTCGAGGCGATGAGCAGTTCTTC,NA,TRBV7-2,TRBJ2-1,NA
CASSYSRIPWLYEQYF,TGTGCCAGCAGTTACTCGAGGATACCATGGCTCTACGAGCAGTACTTC,NA,TRBV6-5,TRBJ2-7,NA
CASSVLGGETQYF,TGTGCCAGCAGCGTGCTTGGTGGAGAGACCCAGTACTTC,NA,TRBV7-9,TRBJ2-5,NA
CASSSQEGRGEKLFF,TGTGCCAGCAGCTCGCAAGAGGGACGGGGTGAAAAACTGTTTTTT,NA,TRBV11-1,TRBJ1-4,NA
CAPYLAGGGTGELFF,TGTGCCCCATATTTAGCGGGAGGGGGGACCGGGGAGCTGTTTTTT,TRBD2,TRBV30,TRBJ2-2,NA
CASSYLPTGSYEQYF,TGTGCCAGCAGTTACTTACCGACAGGTTCCTACGAGCAGTACTTC,NA,TRBV6-5,TRBJ2-7,NA
CASSDGQIMNTEAFF,TGTGCCAGTAGTGACGGACAGATCATGAACACTGAAGCTTTCTTT,NA,TRBV19,TRBJ1-1,NA
CASSPGTVYNEQFF,TGCGCCAGCAGCCCCGGGACGGTTTACAATGAGCAGTTCTTC,NA,TRBV5-1,TRBJ2-1,NA
CASSPRLNTEAFF,TGTGCCAGCAGCCCCAGACTGAACACTGAAGCTTTCTTT,NA,TRBV9,TRBJ1-1,NA
CASSLREGRDNEQFF,TGCGCCAGCAGCTTGAGGGAAGGCCGGGACAATGAGCAGTTCTTC,NA,TRBV5-1,TRBJ2-1,NA
CASSLLATNEKLFF,TGTGCCAGCAGCCTATTAGCAACTAATGAAAAACTGTTTTTT,NA,TRBV7-9,TRBJ1-4,once
CASSAILASYEQYF,TGTGCCAGCAGTGCGATACTAGCGAGCTACGAGCAGTACTTC,TRBD2,TRBV27,TRBJ2-7,NA
CASSSGLAGEEGTQYF,TGTGCCAGCAGCTCGGGACTAGCGGGAGAGGAAGGGACCCAGTACTTC,TRBD2,TRBV7-6,TRBJ2-5,NA
CASSQDRTEPYEQYF,TGCGCCAGCAGCCAAGATAGGACGGAGCCGTACGAGCAGTACTTC,NA,TRBV4-1,TRBJ2-7,NA
CASSQEQLGSRYF,TGCGCCAGCAGCCAAGAACAGTTAGGCTCAAGGTACTTC,NA,TRBV4-1,TRBJ2-7,NA
CASRTRVEAFF,TGTGCCAGCAGGACGAGGGTAGAAGCTTTCTTT,NA,TRBV27,TRBJ1-1,NA
CASSLPGQSSSYNEQFF,TGTGCCAGCAGTCTTCCGGGACAGTCGAGCTCCTACAATGAGCAGTTCTTC,TRBD1,TRBV2,TRBJ2-1,NA
CASSLGPGTYSSYEQYF,TGCGCCAGCAGCTTGGGGCCCGGGACGTATAGCTCCTACGAGCAGTACTTC,NA,TRBV5-1,TRBJ2-7,NA
CASSSPKTGELFF,TGTGCCAGCAGCTCCCCGAAAACCGGGGAGCTGTTTTTT,NA,TRBV11-1,TRBJ2-2,once
CASSLRSVRTNTGELFF,TGTGCCAGCAGTTTAAGGTCCGTCAGGACGAACACCGGGGAGCTGTTTTTT,NA,TRBV28,TRBJ2-2,NA
CASSHLGGSSDTQYF,TGTGCCAGCAGTCATCTTGGGGGTAGTTCAGATACGCAGTATTTT,NA,TRBV25-1,TRBJ2-3,NA
CASSSLGLQSATIYF,TGTGCCAGCAGTTCCCTGGGACTTCAATCCGCCACCATATATTTT,NA,TRBV27,TRBJ1-3,NA
CASSYRGSDTQYF,TGTGCCAGCAGTTACAGGGGTTCGGATACGCAGTATTTT,TRBD1,TRBV7-3,TRBJ2-3,NA
CASSLSLLGRRKNEKLFF,TGTGCCAGCAGCTTGTCATTGTTGGGGCGGAGAAAAAATGAAAAACTGTTTTTT,NA,TRBV7-9,TRBJ1-4,NA
CASSRREPFYNEQFF,TGTGCCAGCAGCCGCCGGGAGCCATTCTACAATGAGCAGTTCTTC,NA,TRBV9,TRBJ2-1,NA
CASSIYLGAEQPQHF,TGTGCCAGTAGTATTTATCTGGGGGCAGAACAGCCCCAGCATTTT,NA,TRBV19,TRBJ1-5,NA
CASSVASRYTSYEQYF,TGTGCCAGCAGTGTTGCTAGCAGATATACCTCCTACGAGCAGTACTTC,NA,TRBV2,TRBJ2-7,NA
CAWRGTTGATNEKLFF,TGTGCCTGGCGTGGGACGACGGGAGCAACTAATGAAAAACTGTTTTTT,NA,TRBV30,TRBJ1-4,NA